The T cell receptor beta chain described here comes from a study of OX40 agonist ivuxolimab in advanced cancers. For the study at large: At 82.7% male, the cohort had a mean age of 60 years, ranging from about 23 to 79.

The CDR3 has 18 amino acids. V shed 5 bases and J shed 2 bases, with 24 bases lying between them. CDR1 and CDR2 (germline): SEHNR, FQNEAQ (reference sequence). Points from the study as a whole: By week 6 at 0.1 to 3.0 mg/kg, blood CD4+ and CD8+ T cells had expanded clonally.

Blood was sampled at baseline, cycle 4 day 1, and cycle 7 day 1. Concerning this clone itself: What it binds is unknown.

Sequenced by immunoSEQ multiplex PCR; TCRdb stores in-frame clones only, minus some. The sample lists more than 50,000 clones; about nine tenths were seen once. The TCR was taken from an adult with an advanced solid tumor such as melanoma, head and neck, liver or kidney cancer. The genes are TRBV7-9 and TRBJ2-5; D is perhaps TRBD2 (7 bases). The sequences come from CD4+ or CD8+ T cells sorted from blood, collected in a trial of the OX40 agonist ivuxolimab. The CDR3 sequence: CASSPLVFGGGLQETQYF. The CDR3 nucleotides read TGTGCCAGCAGCCCTCTAGTTTTTGGCGGGGGCTTACAAGAGACCCAGTACTTC.